This T cell receptor (beta chain) was identified during a study of cytomegalovirus exposure and HLA in healthy donors. This PCR relied on a set of 60 Vbeta primers and 13 Jbeta primers. Authors' methods: Later work found approximately 87 million unique TCR beta chains, with 9.5 million to 12 million shared. Only in-frame clones appear in the TCRdb table, and some are missing; sequencing was by immunoSEQ multiplex PCR. That table supplies the V and J calls and clone size; D and trimming were determined from the DNA. Of 120,000 or so clones listed, roughly 70% were seen once; the top ten hold around 4%. Study outcomes and limitations: Data from an earlier analysis indicated that most TCR beta V segments were productive either about 87% or about 30% of the time. For most TCR sequences rarity was the rule, although some public TCRs occurred in many donors. Looking again later, the authors saw that most CMV-associated TCR beta chains seemed HLA-restricted.

On this clone itself: Antigen specificity is unknown.

Germline CDR1 reads LGHNA; CDR2 reads YNFKEQ. The CDR3 totals 16 residues. Trimming took off 4 bases at V and 1 base at J, with 16 bases between the two ends. What was sequenced was PBMCs. The receptor comes from a young man in good health and CMV-seronegative. V gene TRBV4-2 combines with J gene TRBJ2-5; a possible D gene is TRBD2 (6 bases). The CDR3 loop is CASSPTPRRGQETQYF. The CDR3, as DNA: TGTGCCAGCAGCCCGACACCCCGGAGGGGCCAAGAGACCCAGTACTTC.